This TCR beta chain was captured by sequencing in a study of cytomegalovirus exposure and HLA in healthy donors (TCRdb year 2017). Looking at the study overall: An earlier analysis of some 550 of the donors reported more than 250 Gb of sequence data and 117 million unique TCR beta sequences from 190 million or so T cells. An early release covering 550 to 650 HLA-typed donors comprised about 310 gigabases of sequencing data and around 80 million unique TCR sequences. Of the approximately 400 genotyped donors, less than 85% were placed in the genetic ancestry cluster associated with self-reported Caucasian donors. The study aimed to test whether cataloging public T cell receptors could reveal signatures of past pathogen exposure. The study profiled the T cell repertoires of under 850 subjects by immunosequencing and related them to cytomegalovirus serostatus. Besides the first cohort of 550 to 750 subjects, a separate validation cohort made up of 95 to 150 different subjects was used. High-throughput TCR immunosequencing, statistical association of individual TCRs with disease status, and machine learning were combined to predict cytomegalovirus infection status. A later analysis re-examined previously published TCR beta repertoires from 500 to 700 donors and added high-resolution HLA genotyping to investigate patterns of TCR occurrence. Rather than using new phenotypic data, the later analysis identified candidate immune exposures from TCR beta sequences and from how often those sequences occurred across donors. To decide whether each TCR beta V gene segment behaved as functional or pseudogenic, an earlier analysis of 587 of the donors relied on high-throughput TCR beta sequencing. Donor age, sex, ethnicity and CMV serostatus were collected together with the repertoire data. A later genetic analysis took genome-wide SNP genotypes for about 55% of the roughly 700 donors and used that subset as a discovery cohort. Every discovery cohort repertoire had been produced on one sequencing platform. Class I and class II HLA loci were covered by the typing at four-digit resolution. Typing coverage varied by locus: roughly 620-630 donors for A, B, C, DRB1 and DQB1; roughly 510 for DQA1; approximately 570 for DPA1; some 470 for DPB1. Five DR-DQ haplotypes were handled as single units for association and clustering because linkage in the cohort was strong. Among roughly 370 genotyped donors of the cohort, an average of roughly 240,000 unique TCR beta nucleotide sequences were sequenced per donor, roughly a sixth of them non-productive.

V loses 3 bases, J loses 0 bases, and the germline ends lie 9 bases apart. Including the terminal cysteine and phenylalanine, the CDR3 comprises 14 residues. Just the 42-base CDR3 DNA is kept, in frame starting at base 1. The germline V gene specifies SGHNT as CDR1 and YENEEA as CDR2. The cohort consisted of 600 to 750 healthy bone marrow donors. All cohort members were sampled while nominally healthy, although unrecorded immune exposures were likely present. The donor tested CMV seropositive and was one of the 289 seropositive cohort members. A peripheral blood sample was provided by each donor, and peripheral blood mononuclear cells were used for TCR beta sequencing. Genomic DNA extraction from the blood cell samples was performed with the Qiagen DNeasy Blood Extraction Kit. Library preparation employed the immunoSEQ multiplex PCR assay. The multiplex PCR relied on a mix of 60 forward primers for TCR Vbeta segments and 13 reverse primers for TCR Jbeta segments. A multiplex PCR assay on genomic DNA amplified the CDR3 region of rearranged TCR beta genes. The Illumina HiSeq System was used to sequence the amplified TCR beta libraries as 87-base-pair reads. The source study handled its data this way. A later analysis tallied roughly 76 million unique TCR beta chains across the 700 or so repertoires, and approximately 11 million of those chains were shared by two or more donors. A nearest-neighbor algorithm error-corrected the raw reads and collapsed the reads into unique sequences, merging closely related sequences to remove PCR and sequencing errors. V, D and J gene segments were assigned by aligning CDR3 sequences to IMGT reference sequences. Each retained sequence needed at least a six-nucleotide match to both a V gene segment and a J gene segment. Rearrangements were classified as productive when the CDR3 lacked stop codons and remained in frame with V and J, and all other rearrangements were classified as non-productive. Following IMGT convention, CDR3 was defined as the stretch from the second conserved V-encoded cysteine up to the conserved J-encoded phenylalanine. The earlier analysis of some 540 of the donors excluded any sequence lacking an unambiguous match to a single V gene segment. An earlier analysis of 587 of the donors classified V segments as functional when productive rearrangements were above 56.7% and as segregating when the standard deviation between donors was above 5%. To diagnose cytomegalovirus status from the catalog of TCR beta chain sequences, a statistical classification framework was built. A later analysis assigned V and J genes by comparing TCR nucleotide sequences with IMGT/GENE-DB human TR gene sequences. In a later analysis, CDR3 sequences and most-parsimonious VDJ recombination scenarios were assigned using the TCRdist pipeline. In a later analysis, every TCR beta chain was defined by the combination of its CDR3 amino acid sequence and its V-gene family, and reads without a unique V-gene family were dropped. In a later analysis, 450 to 600 highly shared, low-generation-probability nucleotide sequences were removed to address suspected cross-contamination and a sequencing artifact. In a later analysis, a clonal expansion index was calculated for each public chain from normalized within-repertoire ranks of inferred template counts. A later analysis computed generation probabilities with a VDJ recombination model fitted to out-of-frame rearrangements, and checked the results against IGoR. A later analysis scored TCR-TCR, TCR-HLA and TCR-CMV co-occurrence with hypergeometric tests, applying a repertoire-size bias correction to TCR pairs. To estimate false discovery rates, a later analysis permuted the HLA or CMV assignments 20 times. A later analysis grouped co-occurring TCRs with DBSCAN, adding TCRdist sequence similarity when clustering within HLA-allele-positive subsets. For co-occurrence clustering, repertoires with fewer than 30,000 or more than 120,000 public chains were excluded, along with four or five repertoires with anomalous nucleotide sharing. TCRdb provides this immuneACCESS table in a form limited to in-frame rearrangements. Some clones are lacking; in checked studies, under half of them reflect an unresolved V gene, and why the rest are absent is not known. The DNA was the basis for D and trimming; V, J and clone size are from that table. The sample's clone listing holds tens of thousands of clones. The top ten clones comprise around 11% of the sample.

About this clone: What antigen it recognizes has not been identified.

General findings and caveats noted by the study authors: The earlier analysis of almost 600 of the donors excluded over 15 rarely observed V segments, including chromosome 9 orphons, because counts were too low. Immune exposure information for the cohort was limited to CMV serostatus. In vitro tests confirmed that a few of the cytomegalovirus-associated TCR beta chains recognize cytomegalovirus antigens. In both the original and validation cohorts, the classifier was reported to diagnose cytomegalovirus status with high specificity and sensitivity. In a later analysis, HLA-associated TCR beta chains were found to be more clonally expanded and to have lower generation probabilities than equally common non-associated chains. A total of fewer than 200 TCR beta chains were listed by the study as associated with cytomegalovirus. A further reported finding was that TCR beta sequences accurately predicted the HLA-A and HLA-B alleles for most subjects in the first cohort. According to a later analysis, TCR association rates differed among HLA loci, with DRB1 alleles showing the most associated TCRs and HLA-C alleles showing the fewest. Assigning TCR associations to individual alleles was difficult when HLA alleles, especially DR and DQ, strongly co-occurred. The cohort was sequenced for TCR beta chains only, and without alpha or paired-chain data the features that could be detected were limited. Some IMGT-functional V segments, including TRBV6-2 and TRBV6-3, could not be told apart with the 87-base-pair reads, so those segments were excluded. In a later analysis, most CMV-associated TCR beta chains were found to appear HLA-restricted, with HLA associations seemingly driven largely by CMV exposure. Linkage disequilibrium might explain the correlated functional status among segregating V segments, but an unknown experimental factor could not be excluded. A later genetic analysis reported fewer N-insertions in productive TCRs among donors in an Asian-associated ancestry cluster than the roughly 720-donor mean. Sequencing depth was assumed to be roughly uniform across donors in the presence/absence analyses, though that assumption may not hold. Across donors, most TCR sequences were observed very rarely, whereas some public TCRs were present in many individuals. In a later genetic analysis, a missense DCLRE1C variant was associated with V-gene and J-gene trimming of TCR beta chains, and the association was replicated in an independent cohort. An earlier analysis of around 540 of the donors showed that most TCR beta V segments appeared in productive rearrangements either about 90% or about 30% of the time, which broadly matched IMGT annotations. A cluster of highly shared sequence variants was judged likely to be a technical artifact of the sequencing pipeline. Because HLA typing was unavailable for some donors at each locus, only the typed subset was used in association tests. In a later analysis, some 17,000 TCR beta sequences were associated with specific HLA alleles at a false discovery rate of 0.05. The authors suggested that the approach could potentially be extended to other disease states and immunological phenotypes. In a later analysis, several top co-occurrence clusters were reported to appear linked to parvovirus B19, influenza, CMV and Epstein-Barr virus.

The sequenced sample consisted of PBMCs. The clonotype originates from a man younger than 30 in good health and CMV-seropositive. Rearrangement joined TRBV11-3 to TRBJ2-7; TRBD2 is a weak D gene call, 5 bases matching. The CDR3 corresponds to CASSFEGNSYEQYF. The DNA reads as follows: TGTGCCAGCAGCTTCGAGGGCAACTCCTACGAGCAGTACTTC. Here the CDR3 is joined to the reference TRBV11-3 and TRBJ2-7 genes, and the full variable domain is: EAGVVQSPRYKIIEKKQPVAFWCNPISGHNTLYWYLQNLGQGPELLIRYENEEAVDDSQLPKDRFSAERLKGVDSTLKIQPAELGDSAVYLCASSFEGNSYEQYFGPGTRLTVT.